This TCR beta chain was retrieved from a study of blood T cell repertoires in COVID-19. Data came from immunoSEQ multiplex PCR; TCRdb stores just in-frame clones and leaves some out. The sample includes approximately 310,000 clones, over 75% of them seen just once. Germline V lookup: CDR1 MNHNS, CDR2 SASEGT. This CDR3 contains 13 residues. Trimming stripped 1 base from V and 8 bases from J, with 8 bases between. V and J are TRBV6-1 and TRBJ1-4, with D hard to call. The sequence derives from a woman in her 50s who had recovered from COVID-19. Sequencing used peripheral blood. The CDR3 region is CASSEVQLEKLFF. The CDR3 coding sequence is TGTGCCAGCAGTGAAGTTCAACTCGAAAAACTGTTTTTT.